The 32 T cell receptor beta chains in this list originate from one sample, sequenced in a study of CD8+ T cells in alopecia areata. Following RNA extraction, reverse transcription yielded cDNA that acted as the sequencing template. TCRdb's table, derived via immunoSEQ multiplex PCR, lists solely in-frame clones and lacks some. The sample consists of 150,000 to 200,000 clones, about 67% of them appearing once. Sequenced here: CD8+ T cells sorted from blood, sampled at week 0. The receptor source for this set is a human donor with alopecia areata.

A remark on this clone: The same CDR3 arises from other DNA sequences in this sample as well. CDR3 sequence (DNA): TGTGCCAGCAGTCTGGGAAGCTCCTACAATGAGCAGTTCTTC. Its translation: CASSLGSSYNEQFF. The chain joins TRBV27 to TRBJ2-1; D unclear. Germline lookup yields CDR1 MNHEY and CDR2 SMNVEV (reference sequence). V lost 5 bases and J lost 0, with 8 bases in between. The CDR3 sequence is 14 residues long.

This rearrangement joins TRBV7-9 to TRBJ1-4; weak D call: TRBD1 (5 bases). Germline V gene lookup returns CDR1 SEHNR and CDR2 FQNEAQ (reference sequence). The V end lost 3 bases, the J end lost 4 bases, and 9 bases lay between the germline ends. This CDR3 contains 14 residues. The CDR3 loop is CASSFGGSNEKLFF. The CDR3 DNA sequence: TGTGCCAGCAGCTTTGGGGGGAGTAATGAAAAACTGTTTTTT.

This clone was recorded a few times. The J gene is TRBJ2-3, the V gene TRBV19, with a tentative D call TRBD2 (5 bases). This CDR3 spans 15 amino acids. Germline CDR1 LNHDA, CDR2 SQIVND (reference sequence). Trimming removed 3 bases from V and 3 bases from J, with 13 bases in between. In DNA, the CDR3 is TGTGCCAGTAGTATCTATCTAGCCAGTACAGATACGCAGTATTTT. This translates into CASSIYLASTDTQYF.

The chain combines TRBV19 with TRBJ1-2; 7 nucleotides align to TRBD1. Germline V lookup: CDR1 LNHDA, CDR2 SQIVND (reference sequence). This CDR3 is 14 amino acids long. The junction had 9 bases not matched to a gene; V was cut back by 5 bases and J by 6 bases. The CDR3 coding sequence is TGTGCCAGTAGTCCCGGGACAGCCCAGGATGGCTACACCTTC. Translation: CASSPGTAQDGYTF.

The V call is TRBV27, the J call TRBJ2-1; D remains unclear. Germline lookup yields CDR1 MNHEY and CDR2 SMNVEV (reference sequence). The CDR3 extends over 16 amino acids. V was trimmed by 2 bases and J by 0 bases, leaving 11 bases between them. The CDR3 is CASSLGLRASYNEQFF. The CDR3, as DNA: TGTGCCAGCAGTTTAGGGTTGAGAGCCTCCTACAATGAGCAGTTCTTC.

In DNA, the CDR3 is TGCGCCAGCAGCAACCTCGGGACAGCCGACTACAATGAGCAGTTCTTC. Its protein product is CASSNLGTADYNEQFF. The chain carries TRBV5-1 and TRBJ2-1; 7 bases align to TRBD1. The V and J ends lost 4 bases and 3 bases, in that order; junction bases with no gene match: 10. CDR3 length: 16 amino acids. Germline V gene lookup returns CDR1 SGHRS and CDR2 YFSETQ.

The CDR3: CSALFSLARDRGLSNYGYTF. Written as DNA, the CDR3 is TGCAGCGCCCTGTTTTCACTGGCCCGGGACAGGGGGCTCTCTAACTATGGCTACACCTTC. The chain recombines TRBV29-1 with TRBJ1-2; 12 bases fit TRBD1. The CDR3 is 20 residues long. V was pared by 7 bases and J by 0 bases, with 21 bases of the junction left unmatched. Looked up from germline, CDR1 is SQVTM and CDR2 is ANQGSEA.

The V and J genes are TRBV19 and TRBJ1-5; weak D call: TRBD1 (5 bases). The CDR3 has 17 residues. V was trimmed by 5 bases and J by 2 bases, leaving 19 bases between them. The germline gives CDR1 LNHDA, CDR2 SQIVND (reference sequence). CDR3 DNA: TGTGCCAGTAGTCCGGGCCAGAACTCCAGGGGCAATCAGCCCCAGCATTTT. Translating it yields CASSPGQNSRGNQPQHF. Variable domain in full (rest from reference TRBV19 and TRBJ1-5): DGGITQSPKYLFRKEGQNVTLSCEQNLNHDAMYWYRQDPGQGLRLIYYSQIVNDFQKGDIAEGYSVSREKKESFPLTVTSAQKNPTAFYLCASSPGQNSRGNQPQHFGDGTRLSIL.

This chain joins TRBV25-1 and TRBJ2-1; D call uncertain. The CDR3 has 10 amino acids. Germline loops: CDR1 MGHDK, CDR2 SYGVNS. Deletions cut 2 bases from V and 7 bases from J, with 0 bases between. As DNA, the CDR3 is TGTGCCAGCAGTGAAAATGAGCAGTTCTTC. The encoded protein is CASSENEQFF.

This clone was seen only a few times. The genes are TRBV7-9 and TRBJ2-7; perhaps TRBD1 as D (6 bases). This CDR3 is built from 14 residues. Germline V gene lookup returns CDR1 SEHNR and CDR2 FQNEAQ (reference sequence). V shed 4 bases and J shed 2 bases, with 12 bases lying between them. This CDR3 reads CASSSRDNPYEQYF. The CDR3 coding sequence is TGTGCCAGCAGCTCCCGGGACAATCCCTACGAGCAGTACTTC. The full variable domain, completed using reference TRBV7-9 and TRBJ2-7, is DTGVSQNPRHKITKRGQNVTFRCDPISEHNRLYWYRQTLGQGPEFLTYFQNEAQLEKSRLLSDRFSAERPKGSFSTLEIQRTEQGDSAMYLCASSSRDNPYEQYFGPGTRLTVT.

The CDR3 protein is CASSQEMVYNEQFF. The CDR3 DNA reads TGCGCCAGCAGCCAAGAAATGGTTTACAATGAGCAGTTCTTC. This rearrangement joins TRBV4-1 to TRBJ2-1; no definite D call. Germline V lookup: CDR1 MGHRA, CDR2 YSYEKL. CDR3 length equals 14 residues. Trimming took 0 bases from V and 4 from J, leaving 7 bases between them.

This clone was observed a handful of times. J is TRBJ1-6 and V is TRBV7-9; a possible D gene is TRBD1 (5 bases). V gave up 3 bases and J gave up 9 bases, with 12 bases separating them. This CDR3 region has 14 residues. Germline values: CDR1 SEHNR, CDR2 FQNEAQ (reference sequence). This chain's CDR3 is CASSLMAGLSPLHF. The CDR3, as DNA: TGTGCCAGCAGCTTGATGGCAGGGCTTTCACCCCTCCACTTT.

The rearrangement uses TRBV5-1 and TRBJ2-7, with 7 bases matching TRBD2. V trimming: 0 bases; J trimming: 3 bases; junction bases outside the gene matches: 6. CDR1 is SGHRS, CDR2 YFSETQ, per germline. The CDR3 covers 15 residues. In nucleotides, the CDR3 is TGCGCCAGCAGCTTGGCCCCAGCGGGGAGCTACGAGCAGTACTTC. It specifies CASSLAPAGSYEQYF. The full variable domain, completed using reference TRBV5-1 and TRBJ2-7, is KAGVTQTPRYLIKTRGQQVTLSCSPISGHRSVSWYQQTPGQGLQFLFEYFSETQRNKGNFPGRFSGRQFSNSRSEMNVSTLELGDSALYLCASSLAPAGSYEQYFGPGTRLTVT.

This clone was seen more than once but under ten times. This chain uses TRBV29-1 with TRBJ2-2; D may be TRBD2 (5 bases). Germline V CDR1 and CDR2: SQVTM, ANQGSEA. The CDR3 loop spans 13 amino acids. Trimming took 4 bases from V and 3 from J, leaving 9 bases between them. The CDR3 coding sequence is TGCAGCGTTGTTAGCGCATACACCGGGGAGCTGTTTTTT. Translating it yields CSVVSAYTGELFF.

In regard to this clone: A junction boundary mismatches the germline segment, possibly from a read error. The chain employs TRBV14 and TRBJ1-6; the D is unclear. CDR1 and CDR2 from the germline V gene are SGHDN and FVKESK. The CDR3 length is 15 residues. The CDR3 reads CASSQASSYNSPLHF. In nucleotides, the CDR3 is TGTGCCAGCAGTCAAGCCAGCTCCTATAATTCACCCCTCCACTTT.

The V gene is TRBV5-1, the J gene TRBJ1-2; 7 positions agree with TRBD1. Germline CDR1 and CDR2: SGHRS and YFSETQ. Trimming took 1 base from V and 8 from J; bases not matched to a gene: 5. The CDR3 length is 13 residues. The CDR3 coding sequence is TGCGCCAGCAGCTTGAGTGGGACAGACGGCTACACCTTC. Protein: CASSLSGTDGYTF.

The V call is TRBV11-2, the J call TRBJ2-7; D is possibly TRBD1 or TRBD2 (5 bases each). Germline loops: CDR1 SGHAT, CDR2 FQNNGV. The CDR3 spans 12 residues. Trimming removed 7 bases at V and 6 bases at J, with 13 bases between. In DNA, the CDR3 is TGTGCCAGCACCTTGGGGGTTGGCGAGCAGTACTTC. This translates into CASTLGVGEQYF.

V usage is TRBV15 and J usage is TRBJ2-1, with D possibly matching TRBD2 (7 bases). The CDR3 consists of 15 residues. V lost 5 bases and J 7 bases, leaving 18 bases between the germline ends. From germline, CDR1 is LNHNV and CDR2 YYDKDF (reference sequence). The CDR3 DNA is TGTGCCACCAGCGTCGGGTCGGGGGGCTATAATGAGCAGTTCTTC. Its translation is CATSVGSGGYNEQFF. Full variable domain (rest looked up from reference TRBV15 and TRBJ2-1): DAMVIQNPRYQVTQFGKPVTLSCSQTLNHNVMYWYQQKSSQAPKLLFHYYDKDFNNEADTPDNFQSRRPNTSFCFLDIRSPGLGDTAMYLCATSVGSGGYNEQFFGPGTRLTVL.

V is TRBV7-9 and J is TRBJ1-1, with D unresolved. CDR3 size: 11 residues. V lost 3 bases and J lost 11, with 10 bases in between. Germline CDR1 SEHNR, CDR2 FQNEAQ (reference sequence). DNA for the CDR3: TGTGCCAGCAGCTTGGACGGGTGGGCTTTCTTT. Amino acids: CASSLDGWAFF. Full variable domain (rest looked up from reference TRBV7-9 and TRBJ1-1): DTGVSQNPRHKITKRGQNVTFRCDPISEHNRLYWYRQTLGQGPEFLTYFQNEAQLEKSRLLSDRFSAERPKGSFSTLEIQRTEQGDSAMYLCASSLDGWAFFGQGTRLTVV.

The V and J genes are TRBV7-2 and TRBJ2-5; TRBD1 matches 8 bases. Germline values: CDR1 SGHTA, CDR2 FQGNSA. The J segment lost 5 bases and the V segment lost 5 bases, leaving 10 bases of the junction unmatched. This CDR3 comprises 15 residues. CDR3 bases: TGTGCCAGCAGCCGTTTGGACAGGGTAATGGAGACCCAGTACTTC. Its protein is CASSRLDRVMETQYF.

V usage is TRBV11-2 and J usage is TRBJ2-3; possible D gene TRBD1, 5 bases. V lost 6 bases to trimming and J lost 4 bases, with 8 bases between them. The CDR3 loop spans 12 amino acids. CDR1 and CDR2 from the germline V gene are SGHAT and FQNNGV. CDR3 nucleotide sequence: TGTGCCAGCAGAACGACAGCAGATACGCAGTATTTT. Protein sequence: CASRTTADTQYF.

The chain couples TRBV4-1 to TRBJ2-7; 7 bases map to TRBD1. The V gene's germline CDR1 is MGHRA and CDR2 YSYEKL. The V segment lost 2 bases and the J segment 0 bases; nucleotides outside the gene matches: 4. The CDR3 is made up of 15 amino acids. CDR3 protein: CASSQSGTASYEQYF. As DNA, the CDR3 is TGCGCCAGCAGCCAATCCGGGACAGCCTCCTACGAGCAGTACTTC.

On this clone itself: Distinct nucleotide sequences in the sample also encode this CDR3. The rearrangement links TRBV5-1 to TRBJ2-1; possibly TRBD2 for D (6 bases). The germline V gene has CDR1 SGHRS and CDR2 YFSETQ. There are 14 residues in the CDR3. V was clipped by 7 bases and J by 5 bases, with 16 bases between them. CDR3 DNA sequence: TGCGCCAGCTCCTGGCGGGGTGGACACAATGAGCAGTTCTTC. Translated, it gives CASSWRGGHNEQFF.

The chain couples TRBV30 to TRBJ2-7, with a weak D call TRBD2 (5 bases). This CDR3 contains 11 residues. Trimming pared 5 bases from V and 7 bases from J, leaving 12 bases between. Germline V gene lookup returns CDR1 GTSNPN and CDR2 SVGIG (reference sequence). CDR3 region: CAWAPSGEQYF. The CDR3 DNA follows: TGTGCCTGGGCCCCCTCGGGAGAGCAGTACTTC.

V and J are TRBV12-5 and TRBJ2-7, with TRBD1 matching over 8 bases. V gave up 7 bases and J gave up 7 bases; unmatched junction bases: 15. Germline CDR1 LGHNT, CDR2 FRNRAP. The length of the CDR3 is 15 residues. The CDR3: CASVAGTGHPLEQYF. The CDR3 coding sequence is TGTGCTAGTGTTGCAGGGACAGGACATCCCCTGGAGCAGTACTTC.

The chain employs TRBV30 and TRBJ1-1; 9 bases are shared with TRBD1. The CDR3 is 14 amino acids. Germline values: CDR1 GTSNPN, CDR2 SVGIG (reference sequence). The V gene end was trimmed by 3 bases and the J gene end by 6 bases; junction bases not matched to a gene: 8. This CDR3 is CAWSPGTGISEAFF. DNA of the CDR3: TGTGCCTGGAGCCCCGGGACAGGGATCTCTGAAGCTTTCTTT. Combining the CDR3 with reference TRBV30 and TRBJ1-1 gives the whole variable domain SQTIHQWPATLVQPVGSPLSLECTVEGTSNPNLYWYRQAAGRGLQLLFYSVGIGQISSEVPQNLSASRPQDRQFILSSKKLLLSDSGFYLCAWSPGTGISEAFFGQGTRLTVV.

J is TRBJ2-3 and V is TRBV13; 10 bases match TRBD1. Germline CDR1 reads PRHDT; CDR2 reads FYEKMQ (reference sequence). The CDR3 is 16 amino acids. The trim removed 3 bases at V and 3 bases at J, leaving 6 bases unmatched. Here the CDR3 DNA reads TGTGCCAGCAGCTTCCCCTCGGGACAGGGGACAGATACGCAGTATTTT. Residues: CASSFPSGQGTDTQYF.

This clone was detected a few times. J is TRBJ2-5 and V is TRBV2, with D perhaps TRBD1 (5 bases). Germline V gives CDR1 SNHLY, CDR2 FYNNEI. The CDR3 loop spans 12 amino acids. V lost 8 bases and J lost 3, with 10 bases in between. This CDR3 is CASLRDEETQYF. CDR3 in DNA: TGTGCCAGCCTCAGGGATGAAGAGACCCAGTACTTC.

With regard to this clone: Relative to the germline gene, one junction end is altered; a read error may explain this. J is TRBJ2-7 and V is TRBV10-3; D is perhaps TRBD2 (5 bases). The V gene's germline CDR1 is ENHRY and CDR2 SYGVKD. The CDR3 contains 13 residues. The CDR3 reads CAISESVVSGLDF. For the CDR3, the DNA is TGTGCCATCAGTGAGTCGGTGGTGTCGGGATTGGACTTC.

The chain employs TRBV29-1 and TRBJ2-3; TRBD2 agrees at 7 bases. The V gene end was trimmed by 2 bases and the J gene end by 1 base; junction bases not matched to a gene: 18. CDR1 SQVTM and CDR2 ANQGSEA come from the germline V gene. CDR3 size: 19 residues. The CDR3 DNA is TGCAGCGTTGAAAAGGGTCGTCGCGGACTAGGGGAGGGCACAGATACGCAGTATTTT. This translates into CSVEKGRRGLGEGTDTQYF.

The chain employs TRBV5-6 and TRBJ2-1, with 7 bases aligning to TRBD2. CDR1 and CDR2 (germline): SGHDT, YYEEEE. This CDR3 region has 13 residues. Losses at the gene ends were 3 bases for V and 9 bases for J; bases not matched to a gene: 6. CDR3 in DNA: TGTGCCAGCAGCTCGGGGACTACCGGTGAGCAGTTCTTC. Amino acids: CASSSGTTGEQFF.

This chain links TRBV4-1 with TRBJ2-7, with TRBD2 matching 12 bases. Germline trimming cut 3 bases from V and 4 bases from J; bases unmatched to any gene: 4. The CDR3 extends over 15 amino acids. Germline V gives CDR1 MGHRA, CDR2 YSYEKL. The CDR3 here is CASSHGLAGRYEQYF. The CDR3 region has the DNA TGCGCCAGCAGCCACGGACTAGCGGGGAGGTACGAGCAGTACTTC.